Listed here is a single T cell receptor (beta chain). The target antigen is unknown. The PCR made use of 60 Vbeta and 13 Jbeta primers. Clones were sequenced by immunoSEQ multiplex PCR, and TCRdb holds only the in-frame ones, with some missing. The profile shows under 150,000 clones, 80% of them singletons. The source of the sample is a study of cytomegalovirus exposure and HLA in healthy donors. V was pared by 3 bases and J by 2 bases, with 6 bases of the junction left unmatched. Per germline, CDR1 SGHNT and CDR2 YYREEE (reference sequence). The CDR3 sequence is 17 residues long. The study's findings and limits: Data from an earlier analysis indicated that most TCR beta V segments were productive either about 90% or about 30% of the time. Later on, a genetic analysis was performed. It linked a missense variant in DCLRE1C with V- and J-gene trimming of TCR beta.

The TCR originated in a young man in good health and CMV-seronegative. The source material was PBMCs. The chain couples TRBV5-4 to TRBJ2-7; 15 bases are shared with TRBD2. The CDR3 nucleotides are TGTGCCAGCAGCTCCCGGACTAGCGGGAGGGCCCCCTACGAGCAGTACTTC. This sequence encodes CASSSRTSGRAPYEQYF.